This T cell receptor (beta chain) derives from a study of vaccination and CD4 T cells after COVID-19. As for the study in general: Recovered-phase convalescent patients showed SARS-CoV-2 positivity by nasal swab PCR; roughly nine were mild, one severe.

V shed 0 bases and J shed 2 bases, with 6 bases lying between them. CDR3 size: 14 residues. CDR1 is SGHKS, CDR2 YYEKEE, per germline (reference sequence). Treatment: approximately nine-day PBMC culture with coronavirus spike peptide pools or control peptides (ViraFEST assay). On days 3 and 7, half the medium was swapped for fresh IL-2-containing medium. This clonotype was found a few times. Antigen specificity is unknown. Oncomine TCR Beta short-read sequencing was applied to DNA from cultured CD4+ T cells. TCRdb redid the calling of the PCR reads with MiXCR, one entry per CDR3 protein. The sample shows nearly 20,000 distinct CDR3 sequences, under 60% of them seen only once.

The V call is TRBV5-5, the J call TRBJ1-5; D is unresolved. Sequenced material: CD4+ T cells from blood, cultured in vitro, taken after SARS-CoV-2 vaccination. This TCR was sampled from a human donor who had recovered from COVID-19. The CDR3 sequence is CASSLGAGNQPQHF. The DNA of the CDR3 is TGTGCCAGCAGCTTGGGGGCGGGCAATCAGCCCCAGCATTTT.